This entry is about one T cell receptor beta chain. What it binds is unknown. Profiled with immunoSEQ multiplex PCR; TCRdb holds only in-frame clones, not every one. Of around 100,000 clones listed, around 89% were seen once; the top ten hold 6.5%. This sample stems from a study of T cell responses to AZD1222 COVID-19 vaccine. Germline assignment: CDR1 SNHLY and CDR2 FYNNEI. CDR3 length: 14 residues. Trimming cost V 7 bases and J 1 base, with 13 bases left between them. Study-wide points: There were mostly white British donors and more females than males, and clonal diversity was possibly underestimated. At baseline, seropositivity was found in only 6 or 7 AZD1222 recipients.

The TCR originated in an adult who received the AZD1222 COVID-19 vaccine. This sample comprised peripheral blood, obtained 28 days after the second AZD1222 dose. The rearrangement joins TRBV2 to TRBJ1-1; D might be TRBD1 (6 bases). Written as DNA, the CDR3 is TGTGCCAGCAAGGGACCGACAGGGAACACTGAAGCTTTCTTT. Translating gives CASKGPTGNTEAFF.